This passage covers 2 T cell receptor beta chains from one sample sequenced in a study of blood T cells in healthy people across ages. Next came a second PCR, run for roughly 6 to 11 cycles, which used a sample-barcoded 5' primer along with a J-beta primer mix. MiXCR, applied by TCRdb to the 5' RACE reads, yields one record per CDR3 protein. Among 780,000 or so distinct CDR3 sequences listed, approximately 53% were seen once. Material: blood. Every receptor here comes from a man older than 75 in good health.

This clonotype was detected a few times. The chain combines TRBV9 with TRBJ2-7; D is undetermined. Between the trimmed V and J ends, which lost 3 bases and 7 bases, there was a span of 14 bases. Germline CDR1 and CDR2: SGDLS and YYNGEE. The CDR3 has 13 amino acids. DNA of the CDR3: TGTGCCAGCAGCGCCGCCCCCTTAGGTGAGCAGTACTTC. It encodes CASSAAPLGEQYF. Combining the CDR3 with reference TRBV9 and TRBJ2-7 gives the whole variable domain DSGVTQTPKHLITATGQRVTLRCSPRSGDLSVYWYQQSLDQGLQFLIQYYNGEERAKGNILERFSAQQFPDLHSELNLSSLELGDSALYFCASSAAPLGEQYFGPGTRLTVT.

This clonotype was detected ten times or more. The V gene is TRBV15, the J gene TRBJ2-4; D is perhaps TRBD2 (6 bases). V was cut by 0 bases and J by 6 bases, with 9 bases left in between. The germline V gene encodes CDR1 LNHNV and CDR2 YYDKDF (reference sequence). This CDR3 is 14 amino acids long. The CDR3 nucleotides are TGTGCCACCAGCAGAGACCTGGAGGGAAACATTCAGTACTTC. Protein: CATSRDLEGNIQYF.